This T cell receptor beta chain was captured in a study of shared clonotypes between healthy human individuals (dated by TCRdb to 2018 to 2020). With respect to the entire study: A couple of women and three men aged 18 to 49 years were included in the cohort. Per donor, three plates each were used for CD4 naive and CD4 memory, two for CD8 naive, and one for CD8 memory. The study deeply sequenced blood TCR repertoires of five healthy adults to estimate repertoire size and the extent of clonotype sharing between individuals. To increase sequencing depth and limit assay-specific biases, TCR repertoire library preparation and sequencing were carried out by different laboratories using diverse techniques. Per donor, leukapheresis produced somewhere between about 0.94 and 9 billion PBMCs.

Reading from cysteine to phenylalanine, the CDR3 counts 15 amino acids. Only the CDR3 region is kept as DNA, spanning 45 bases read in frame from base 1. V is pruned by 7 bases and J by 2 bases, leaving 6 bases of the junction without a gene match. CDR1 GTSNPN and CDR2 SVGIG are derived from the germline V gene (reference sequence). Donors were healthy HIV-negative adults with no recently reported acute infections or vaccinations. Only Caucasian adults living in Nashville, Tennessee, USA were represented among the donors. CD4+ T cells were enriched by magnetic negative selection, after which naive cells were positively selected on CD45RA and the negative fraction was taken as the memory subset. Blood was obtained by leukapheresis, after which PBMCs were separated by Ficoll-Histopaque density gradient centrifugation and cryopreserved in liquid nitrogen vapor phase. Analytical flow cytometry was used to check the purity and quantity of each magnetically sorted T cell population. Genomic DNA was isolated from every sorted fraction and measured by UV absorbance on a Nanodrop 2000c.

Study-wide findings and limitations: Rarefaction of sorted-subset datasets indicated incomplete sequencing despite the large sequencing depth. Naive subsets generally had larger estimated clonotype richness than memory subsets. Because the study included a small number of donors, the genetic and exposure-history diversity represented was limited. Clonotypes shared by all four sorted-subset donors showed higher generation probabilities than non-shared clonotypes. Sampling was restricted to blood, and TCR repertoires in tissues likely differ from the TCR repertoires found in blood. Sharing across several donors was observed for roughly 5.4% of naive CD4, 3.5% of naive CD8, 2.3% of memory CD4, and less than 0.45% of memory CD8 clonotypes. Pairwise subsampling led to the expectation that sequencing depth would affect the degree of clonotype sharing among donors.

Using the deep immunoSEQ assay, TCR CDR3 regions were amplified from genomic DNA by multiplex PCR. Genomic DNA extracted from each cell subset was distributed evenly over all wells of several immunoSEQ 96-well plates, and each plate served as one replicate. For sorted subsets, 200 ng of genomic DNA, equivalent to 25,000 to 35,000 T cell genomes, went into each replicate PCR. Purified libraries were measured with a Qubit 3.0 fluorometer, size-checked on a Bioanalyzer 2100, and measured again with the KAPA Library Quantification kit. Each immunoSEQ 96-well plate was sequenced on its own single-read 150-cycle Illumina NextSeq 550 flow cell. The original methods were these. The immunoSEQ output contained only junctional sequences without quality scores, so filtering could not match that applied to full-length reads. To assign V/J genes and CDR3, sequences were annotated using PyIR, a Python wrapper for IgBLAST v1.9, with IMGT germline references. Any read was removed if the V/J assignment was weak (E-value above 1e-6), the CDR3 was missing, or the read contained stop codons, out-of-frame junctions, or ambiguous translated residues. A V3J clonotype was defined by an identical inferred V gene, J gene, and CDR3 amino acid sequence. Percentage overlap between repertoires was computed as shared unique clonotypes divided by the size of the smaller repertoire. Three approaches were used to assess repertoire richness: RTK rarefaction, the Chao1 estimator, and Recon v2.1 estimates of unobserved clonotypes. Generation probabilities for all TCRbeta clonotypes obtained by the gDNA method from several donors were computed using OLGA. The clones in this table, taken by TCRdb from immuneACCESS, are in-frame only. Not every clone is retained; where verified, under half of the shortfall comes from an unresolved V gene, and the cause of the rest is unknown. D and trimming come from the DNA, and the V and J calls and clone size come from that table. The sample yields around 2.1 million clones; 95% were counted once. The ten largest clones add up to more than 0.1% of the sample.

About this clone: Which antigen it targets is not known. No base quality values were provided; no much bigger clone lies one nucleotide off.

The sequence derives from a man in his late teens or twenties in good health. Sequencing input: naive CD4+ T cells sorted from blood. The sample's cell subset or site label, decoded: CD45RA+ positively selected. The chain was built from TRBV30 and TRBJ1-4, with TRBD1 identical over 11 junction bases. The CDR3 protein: CASDRGRETNEKLFF. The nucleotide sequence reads TGTGCCTCGGACAGGGGGCGAGAGACTAATGAAAAACTGTTTTTT.